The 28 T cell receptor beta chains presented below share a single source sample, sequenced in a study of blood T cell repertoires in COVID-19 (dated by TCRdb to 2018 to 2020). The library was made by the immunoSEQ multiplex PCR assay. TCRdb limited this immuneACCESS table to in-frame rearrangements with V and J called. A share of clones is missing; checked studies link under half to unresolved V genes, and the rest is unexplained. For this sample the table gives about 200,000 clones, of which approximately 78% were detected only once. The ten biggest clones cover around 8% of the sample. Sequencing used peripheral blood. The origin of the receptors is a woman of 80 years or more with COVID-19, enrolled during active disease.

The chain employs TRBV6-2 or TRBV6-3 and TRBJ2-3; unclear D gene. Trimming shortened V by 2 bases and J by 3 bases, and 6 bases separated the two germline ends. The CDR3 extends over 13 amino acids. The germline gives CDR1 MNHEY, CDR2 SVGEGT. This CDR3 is CASSYRATDTQYF. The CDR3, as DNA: TGTGCCAGCAGTTACCGAGCGACAGATACGCAGTATTTT.

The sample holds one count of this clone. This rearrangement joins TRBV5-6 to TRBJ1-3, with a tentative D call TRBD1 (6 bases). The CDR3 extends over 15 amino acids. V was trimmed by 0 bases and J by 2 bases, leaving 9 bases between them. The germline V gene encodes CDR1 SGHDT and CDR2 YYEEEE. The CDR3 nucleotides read TGTGCCAGCAGCTTGGCCAGGGGCACTGGAAACACCATATATTTT. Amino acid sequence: CASSLARGTGNTIYF. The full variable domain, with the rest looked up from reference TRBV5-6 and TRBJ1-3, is DAGVTQSPTHLIKTRGQQVTLRCSPKSGHDTVSWYQQALGQGPQFIFQYYEEEERQRGNFPDRFSGHQFPNYSSELNVNALLLGDSALYLCASSLARGTGNTIYFGEGSWLTVV.

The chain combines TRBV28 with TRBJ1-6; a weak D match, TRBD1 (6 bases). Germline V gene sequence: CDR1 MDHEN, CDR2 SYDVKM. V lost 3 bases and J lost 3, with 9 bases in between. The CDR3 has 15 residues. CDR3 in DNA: TGTGCCAGCAGTTTTTTCAGGGGCTATAATTCACCCCTCCACTTT. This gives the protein CASSFFRGYNSPLHF.

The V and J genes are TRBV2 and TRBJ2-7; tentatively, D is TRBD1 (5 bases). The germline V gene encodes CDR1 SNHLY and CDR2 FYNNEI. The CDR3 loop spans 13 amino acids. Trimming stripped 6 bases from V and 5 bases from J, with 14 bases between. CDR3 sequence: CASSRQLDNEQYF. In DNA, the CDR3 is TGTGCCAGCAGCAGACAGCTCGACAACGAGCAGTACTTC.

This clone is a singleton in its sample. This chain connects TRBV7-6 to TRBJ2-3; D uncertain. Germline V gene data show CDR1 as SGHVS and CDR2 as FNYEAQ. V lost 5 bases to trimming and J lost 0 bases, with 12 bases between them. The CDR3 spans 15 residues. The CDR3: CASSLSSTSTDTQYF. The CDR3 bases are TGTGCCAGCAGCCTATCATCGACTAGCACAGATACGCAGTATTTT.

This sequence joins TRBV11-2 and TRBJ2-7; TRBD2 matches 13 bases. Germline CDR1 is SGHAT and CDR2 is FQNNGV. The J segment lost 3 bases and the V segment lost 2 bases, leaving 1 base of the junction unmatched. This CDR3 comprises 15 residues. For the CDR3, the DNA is TGTGCCAGCAGCTTAACTAGCGGGGGGGTCTACGAGCAGTACTTC. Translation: CASSLTSGGVYEQYF. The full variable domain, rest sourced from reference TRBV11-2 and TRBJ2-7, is EAGVAQSPRYKIIEKRQSVAFWCNPISGHATLYWYQQILGQGPKLLIQFQNNGVVDDSQLPKDRFSAERLKGVDSTLKIQPAKLEDSAVYLCASSLTSGGVYEQYFGPGTRLTVT.

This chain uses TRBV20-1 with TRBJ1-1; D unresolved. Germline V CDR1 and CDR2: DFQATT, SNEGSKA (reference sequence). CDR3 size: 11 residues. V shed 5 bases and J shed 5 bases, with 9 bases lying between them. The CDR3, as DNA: TGCAGTGCTGTGGACTGGACTGAAGCTTTCTTT. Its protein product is CSAVDWTEAFF.

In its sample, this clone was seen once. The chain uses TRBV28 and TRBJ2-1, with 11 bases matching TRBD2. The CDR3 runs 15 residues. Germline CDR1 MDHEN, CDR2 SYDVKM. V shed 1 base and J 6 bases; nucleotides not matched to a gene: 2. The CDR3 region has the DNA TGTGCCAGCAGTTTATTAGGGACTAGCGGCAATGAGCAGTTCTTC. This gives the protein CASSLLGTSGNEQFF.

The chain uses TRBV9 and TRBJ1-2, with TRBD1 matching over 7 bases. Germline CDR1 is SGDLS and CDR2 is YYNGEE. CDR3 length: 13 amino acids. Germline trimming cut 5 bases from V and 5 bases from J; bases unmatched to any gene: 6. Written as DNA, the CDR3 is TGTGCCAGCAGTTACCAGGGGGTATATGGCTACACCTTC. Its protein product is CASSYQGVYGYTF.

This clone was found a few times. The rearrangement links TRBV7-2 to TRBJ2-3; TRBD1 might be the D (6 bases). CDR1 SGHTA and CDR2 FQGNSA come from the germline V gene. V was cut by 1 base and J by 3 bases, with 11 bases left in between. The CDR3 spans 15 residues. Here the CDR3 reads CASSLGGRFTDTQYF. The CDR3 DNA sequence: TGTGCCAGCAGCTTAGGGGGGCGGTTTACAGATACGCAGTATTTT.

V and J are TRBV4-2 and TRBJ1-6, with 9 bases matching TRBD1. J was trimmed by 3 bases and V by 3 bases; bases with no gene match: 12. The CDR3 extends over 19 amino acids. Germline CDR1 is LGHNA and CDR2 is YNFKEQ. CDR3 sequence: CASSHPGQGGTGYNSPLHF. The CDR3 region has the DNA TGTGCCAGCAGCCATCCGGGACAGGGAGGGACCGGCTATAATTCACCCCTCCACTTT.

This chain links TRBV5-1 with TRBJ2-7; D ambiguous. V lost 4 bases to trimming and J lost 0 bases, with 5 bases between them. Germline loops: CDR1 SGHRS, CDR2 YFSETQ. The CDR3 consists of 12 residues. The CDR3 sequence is CASSPSSYEQYF. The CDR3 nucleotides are TGCGCCAGCAGCCCCAGCTCCTACGAGCAGTACTTC.

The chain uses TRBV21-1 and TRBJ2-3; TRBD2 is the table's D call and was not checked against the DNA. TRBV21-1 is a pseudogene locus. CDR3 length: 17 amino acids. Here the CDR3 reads CASSTKEGGLGPDTQYF. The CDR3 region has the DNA TGTGCCAGCAGCACCAAAGAGGGGGGACTAGGCCCAGATACGCAGTATTTT.

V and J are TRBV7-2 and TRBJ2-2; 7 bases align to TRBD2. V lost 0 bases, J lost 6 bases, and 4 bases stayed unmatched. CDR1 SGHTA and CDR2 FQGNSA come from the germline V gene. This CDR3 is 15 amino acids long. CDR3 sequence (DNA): TGTGCCAGCAGCTTAGCGTCCGGGAGGTCCGGGGAGCTGTTTTTT. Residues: CASSLASGRSGELFF.

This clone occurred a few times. CDR3 in DNA: TGTGCCAGCACCTATTCCGGGGGGCTGAACACTGAAGCTTTCTTT. Amino acid sequence: CASTYSGGLNTEAFF. This chain uses TRBV27 with TRBJ1-1, with D perhaps TRBD1 (6 bases). The germline V gene has CDR1 MNHEY and CDR2 SMNVEV (reference sequence). The CDR3 extends over 15 amino acids. Trimming pared 7 bases from V and 0 bases from J, leaving 15 bases between.

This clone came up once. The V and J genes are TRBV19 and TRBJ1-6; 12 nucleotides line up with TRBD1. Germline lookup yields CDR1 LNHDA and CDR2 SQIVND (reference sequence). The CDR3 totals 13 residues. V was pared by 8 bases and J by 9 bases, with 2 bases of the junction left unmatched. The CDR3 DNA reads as TGTGCCAGTGGGGGACAGGGGGCTTCACCCCTCCACTTT. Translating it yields CASGGQGASPLHF.

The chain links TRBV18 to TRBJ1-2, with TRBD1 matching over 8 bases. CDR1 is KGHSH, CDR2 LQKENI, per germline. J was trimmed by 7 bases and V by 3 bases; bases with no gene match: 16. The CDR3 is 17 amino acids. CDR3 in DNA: TGTGCCAGCTCACCCTCGGTCCACGACTGGGGGACAGGTGGCTACACCTTC. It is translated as CASSPSVHDWGTGGYTF.

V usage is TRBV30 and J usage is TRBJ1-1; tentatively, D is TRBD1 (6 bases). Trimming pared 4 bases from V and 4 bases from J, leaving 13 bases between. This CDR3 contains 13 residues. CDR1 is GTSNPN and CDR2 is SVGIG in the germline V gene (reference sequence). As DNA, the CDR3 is TGTGCCTGGACAAGCACAGGGACCACTGAAGCTTTCTTT. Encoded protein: CAWTSTGTTEAFF.

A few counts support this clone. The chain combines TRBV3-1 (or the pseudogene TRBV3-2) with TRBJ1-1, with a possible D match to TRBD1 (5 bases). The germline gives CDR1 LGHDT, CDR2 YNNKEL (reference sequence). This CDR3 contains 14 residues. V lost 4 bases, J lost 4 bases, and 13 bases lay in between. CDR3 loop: CASSLTVFTTEAFF. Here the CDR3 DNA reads TGTGCCAGCAGCCTGACAGTTTTCACCACTGAAGCTTTCTTT.

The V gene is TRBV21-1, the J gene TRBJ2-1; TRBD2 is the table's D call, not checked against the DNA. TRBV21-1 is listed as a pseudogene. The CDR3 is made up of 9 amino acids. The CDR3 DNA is TGTGCCAGCAGCACCGGGGAGCTCTTC. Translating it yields CASSTGELF.

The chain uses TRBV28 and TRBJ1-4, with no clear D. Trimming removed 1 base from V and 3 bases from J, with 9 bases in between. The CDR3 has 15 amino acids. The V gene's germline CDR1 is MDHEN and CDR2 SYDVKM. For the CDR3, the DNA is TGTGCCAGCAGTTTATTTCTGGGAGCTAATGAAAAACTGTTTTTT. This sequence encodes CASSLFLGANEKLFF.

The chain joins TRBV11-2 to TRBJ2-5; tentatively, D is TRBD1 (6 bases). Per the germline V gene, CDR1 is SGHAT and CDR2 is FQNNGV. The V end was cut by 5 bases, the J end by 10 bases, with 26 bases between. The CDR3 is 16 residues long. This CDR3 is CASSLMKNRDMTIQYF. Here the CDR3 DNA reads TGTGCCAGCAGCCTAATGAAAAACCGGGACATGACGATCCAGTACTTC.

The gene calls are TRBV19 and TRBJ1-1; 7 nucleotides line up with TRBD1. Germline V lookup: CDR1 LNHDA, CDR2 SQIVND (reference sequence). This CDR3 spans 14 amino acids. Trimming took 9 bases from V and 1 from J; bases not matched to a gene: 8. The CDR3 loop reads CASISWTGNTEAFF. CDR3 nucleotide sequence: TGTGCCAGCATTAGTTGGACAGGGAACACTGAAGCTTTCTTT.

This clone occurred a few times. The CDR3 DNA reads as TGTGCCAGCAGTGGACGGGGGGATAACACTGAAGCTTTCTTT. Translation: CASSGRGDNTEAFF. The chain has TRBV28 and TRBJ1-1; D may be TRBD1 (5 bases). The V end lost 5 bases, the J end lost 2 bases, and 12 bases lay between the germline ends. In germline, CDR1 is MDHEN, CDR2 SYDVKM. The CDR3 has 14 residues. The whole variable domain, remainder taken from reference TRBV28 and TRBJ1-1, is DVKVTQSSRYLVKRTGEKVFLECVQDMDHENMFWYRQDPGLGLRLIYFSYDVKMKEKGDIPEGYSVSREKKERFSLILESASTNQTSMYLCASSGRGDNTEAFFGQGTRLTVV.

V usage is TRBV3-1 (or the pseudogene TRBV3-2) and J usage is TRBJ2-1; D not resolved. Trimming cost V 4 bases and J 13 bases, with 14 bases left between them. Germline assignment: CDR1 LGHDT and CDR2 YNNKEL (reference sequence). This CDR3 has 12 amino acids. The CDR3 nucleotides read TGTGCCAGCAGCCCGAGCGACTGGGTTCAGTTCTTC. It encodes CASSPSDWVQFF.

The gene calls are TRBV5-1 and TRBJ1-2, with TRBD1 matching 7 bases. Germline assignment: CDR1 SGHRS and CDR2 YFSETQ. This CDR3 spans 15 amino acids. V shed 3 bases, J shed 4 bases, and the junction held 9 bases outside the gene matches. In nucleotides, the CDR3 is TGCGCCAGCAGCTCGCCGGGACAGCTACGCTATGGCTACACCTTC. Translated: CASSSPGQLRYGYTF.

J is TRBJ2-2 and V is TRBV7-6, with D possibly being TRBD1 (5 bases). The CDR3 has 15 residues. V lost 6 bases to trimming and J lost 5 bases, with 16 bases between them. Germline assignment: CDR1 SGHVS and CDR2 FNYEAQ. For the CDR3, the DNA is TGTGCCAGCAGGGATGGGGCGTCGTCGACCGGGGAGCTGTTTTTT. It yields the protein CASRDGASSTGELFF.

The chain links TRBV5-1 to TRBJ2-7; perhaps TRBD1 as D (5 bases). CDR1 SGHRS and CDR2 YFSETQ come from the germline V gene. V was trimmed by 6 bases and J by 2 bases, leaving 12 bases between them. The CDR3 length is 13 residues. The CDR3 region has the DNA TGCGCCAGCATGGCGGACAAGCCCTACGAGCAGTACTTC. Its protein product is CASMADKPYEQYF.